The 17 T cell receptor beta chains reported below all come from one sample, sequenced in a study of shared clonotypes between healthy human individuals. CD45RO-negative, CCR7-positively selected cells formed the naive CD8 fraction, excluding terminally differentiated effector memory CD45RA+ cells. The protocol was immunoSEQ multiplex PCR, while the TCRdb copy is restricted to in-frame clones and leaves out a portion. The sample has millions of clones; about 94% are singletons. The material sequenced was naive CD8+ T cells sorted from blood. The receptors stem from a man younger than 35 in good health.

The chain links TRBV7-6 to TRBJ2-5, with 8 nucleotides matching TRBD2. J lost 10 bases, V lost 2 bases, and 12 bases had no gene match. Looked up from germline, CDR1 is SGHVS and CDR2 is FNYEAQ. CDR3 length equals 15 residues. CDR3: CASSLTSATRGGQYF. The CDR3, as DNA: TGTGCCAGCAGCTTAACTAGCGCAACTCGGGGGGGCCAGTACTTC.

This sequence joins TRBV5-4 and TRBJ2-1; no clear D. Per the germline V gene, CDR1 is SGHNT and CDR2 is YYREEE (reference sequence). Trimming left V 6 bases short and J 5 bases short, with 9 bases between. The CDR3 sequence is 12 residues long. This chain's CDR3 is CASIDVHNEQFF. DNA for the CDR3: TGTGCCAGCATCGACGTCCACAATGAGCAGTTCTTC.

This chain connects TRBV11-2 to TRBJ2-7; D is uncertain. The germline gives CDR1 SGHAT, CDR2 FQNNGV. V lost 4 bases to trimming and J lost 3 bases, with 10 bases between them. The CDR3 consists of 13 residues. The CDR3 DNA is TGTGCCAGCAGCTCGGACGTTCTCTACGAGCAGTACTTC. Amino acids: CASSSDVLYEQYF.

This sequence joins TRBV19 and TRBJ2-5; 9 nucleotides match TRBD2. V gave up 0 bases and J gave up 4 bases; unmatched junction bases: 6. The V gene's germline CDR1 is LNHDA and CDR2 SQIVND (reference sequence). This CDR3 is built from 16 residues. For the CDR3, the DNA is TGTGCCAGTAGTATAGATGGGGGACTAGCAGGAGAGACCCAGTACTTC. This gives the protein CASSIDGGLAGETQYF.

The chain links TRBV29-1 to TRBJ2-3, with D maybe TRBD1 (6 bases). Germline values: CDR1 SQVTM, CDR2 ANQGSEA. This CDR3 contains 14 residues. Trimming took off 3 bases at V and 3 bases at J, with 13 bases between the two ends. Here the CDR3 reads CSVDFGTMTDTQYF. In nucleotides, the CDR3 is TGCAGCGTTGATTTTGGGACAATGACAGATACGCAGTATTTT.

The V gene is TRBV19, the J gene TRBJ2-7, with D tentatively TRBD2 (6 bases). Looked up from germline, CDR1 is LNHDA and CDR2 is SQIVND (reference sequence). V was pared by 6 bases and J by 7 bases, with 22 bases between. The CDR3 covers 15 residues. Written as DNA, the CDR3 is TGTGCCAGTAGGTCTTATTGGGGACTCAACTCGGAGCAGTACTTC. It codes for CASRSYWGLNSEQYF.

The J gene is TRBJ1-6, the V gene TRBV5-6, with D maybe TRBD1 (5 bases). The V and J ends lost 0 bases and 7 bases respectively, with 17 bases between them. Germline V lookup: CDR1 SGHDT, CDR2 YYEEEE. The CDR3 spans 17 residues. DNA for the CDR3: TGTGCCAGCAGCTTGGCCGGGAGGGGCTGGATGAATTCACCCCTCCACTTT. As protein: CASSLAGRGWMNSPLHF.

About this clone: With a much larger clone just one base away, this may be a read error. This sequence joins TRBV11-3 and TRBJ2-7; D possibly matches TRBD1 or TRBD2 (5 bases each). The CDR3 consists of 12 residues. Germline CDR1 is SGHNT and CDR2 is YENEEA. Between the trimmed V and J ends, which lost 1 base and 6 bases, there was a span of 7 bases. The CDR3 reads CASSLGGTEQYF. The CDR3, as DNA: TGTGCCAGCAGCTTAGGAGGGACCGAGCAGTACTTC.

The chain joins TRBV15 to TRBJ2-7; 8 nucleotides line up with TRBD1. This CDR3 contains 14 residues. V lost 1 base and J lost 5; bases outside the gene matches: 4. Germline lookup yields CDR1 LNHNV and CDR2 YYDKDF (reference sequence). CDR3 in DNA: TGTGCCACCAGCAGAGGGACAGGGTTCCACGAGCAGTACTTC. Its protein product is CATSRGTGFHEQYF.

The chain recombines TRBV27 with TRBJ1-2, with 7 bases matching TRBD1. V gave up 10 bases and J gave up 2 bases; unmatched junction bases: 4. The CDR3 has 12 amino acids. Germline values: CDR1 MNHEY, CDR2 SMNVEV (reference sequence). The DNA for the CDR3 is TGTGCCACCGGGGGACAGAACTATGGCTACACCTTC. Residues: CATGGQNYGYTF.

The rearrangement joins TRBV27 to TRBJ1-2; possible D gene TRBD1, 6 bases. The CDR3 has 13 residues. The germline CDR1 and CDR2 sequences are MNHEY and SMNVEV (reference sequence). Trimming removed 5 bases from V and 11 bases from J, with 18 bases in between. The CDR3 region has the DNA TGTGCCAGCAGTCCGGGAACAGGGACGGGGTACACCTTC. Translation: CASSPGTGTGYTF.

In its sample, this clone was seen once. This sequence joins TRBV7-2 and TRBJ2-7; TRBD2 might be the D (5 bases). Germline V gene data show CDR1 as SGHTA and CDR2 as FQGNSA. V gave up 5 bases and J gave up 2 bases, with 19 bases separating them. CDR3 length equals 16 residues. The CDR3 sequence: CASSIEGERFTYEQYF. In DNA, the CDR3 is TGTGCCAGCAGCATAGAGGGTGAAAGGTTTACCTACGAGCAGTACTTC.

This clone appeared once. The chain has TRBV30 and TRBJ2-5, with D hard to call. Germline V gene sequence: CDR1 GTSNPN, CDR2 SVGIG (reference sequence). The length of the CDR3 is 16 residues. The V and J ends lost 0 bases and 1 base respectively, with 15 bases between them. CDR3: CAWSVGDSGSQETQYF. In DNA form, the CDR3 reads TGTGCCTGGAGTGTAGGTGATTCGGGCTCCCAAGAGACCCAGTACTTC.

V gene TRBV19 combines with J gene TRBJ2-7, with 8 bases that match TRBD1. V gave up 5 bases and J gave up 3 bases; unmatched junction bases: 6. Germline assignment: CDR1 LNHDA and CDR2 SQIVND (reference sequence). The CDR3 has 14 amino acids. CDR3 DNA sequence: TGTGCCAGTAGTCTGGGACAGGAGTACTACGAGCAGTACTTC. Translation gives CASSLGQEYYEQYF.

The chain employs TRBV6-6 and TRBJ2-7; 13 bases map to TRBD2. CDR3 length: 16 amino acids. Germline-derived CDR1 and CDR2 are MNHNY and SVGAGI (reference sequence). Trimming removed 0 bases from V and 4 bases from J; junction bases left unmatched: 3. As DNA, the CDR3 is TGTGCCAGCAGTTACTCAGGACTAGCGGGAGAGTACGAGCAGTACTTC. Translated, it gives CASSYSGLAGEYEQYF.

The J gene is TRBJ2-7, the V gene TRBV5-1, with unresolved D. The CDR3 is 14 residues long. Looked up from germline, CDR1 is SGHRS and CDR2 is YFSETQ. The ends were cut back, 2 bases at V and 0 bases at J, with 9 bases in the middle. CDR3 nucleotides: TGCGCCAGCAGCTTTCAGTCCCTCTCCTACGAGCAGTACTTC. This translates into CASSFQSLSYEQYF. The full variable domain, its missing parts supplied by reference TRBV5-1 and TRBJ2-7, is KAGVTQTPRYLIKTRGQQVTLSCSPISGHRSVSWYQQTPGQGLQFLFEYFSETQRNKGNFPGRFSGRQFSNSRSEMNVSTLELGDSALYLCASSFQSLSYEQYFGPGTRLTVT.

The chain recombines TRBV5-1 with TRBJ1-1, with D hard to call. This CDR3 has 13 amino acids. The germline V gene encodes CDR1 SGHRS and CDR2 YFSETQ. The ends were cut back, 5 bases at V and 3 bases at J, with 11 bases in the middle. The CDR3 is CASRNSVDTEAFF. The DNA of the CDR3 is TGCGCCAGCAGGAATTCAGTCGACACTGAAGCTTTCTTT.